Each of the 7 T cell receptor beta chains below was sequenced from the same sample in a study of regulatory T cells in long-lasting Graves disease. Time point: persistent/refractory GD, antithyroid drugs over 5 years with positive TRAb. Generation of the TCR library employed RNA extracted from PBMCs. Sequencing libraries for TCR beta were prepared with iRepertoire HTBI primers and Arm-PCR of CDR3 regions. TCRdb used MiXCR to reprocess the multiplex PCR reads, holding one entry per CDR3 protein. The sample contains about 310,000 distinct CDR3 sequences, approximately 20% of which appear only once. This sample comprised peripheral blood mononuclear cells (PBMCs), obtained when the disease was refractory, from a patient treated with antithyroid drugs. The receptors originated from a female donor with Graves disease.

This clonotype occurred many times. V and J are TRBV28 and TRBJ1-2; D possibly corresponds to TRBD1 (5 bases). The length of the CDR3 is 13 residues. The V and J ends lost 6 bases and 4 bases respectively, with 12 bases between them. The germline gives CDR1 MDHEN, CDR2 SYDVKM. The CDR3 here is CASSPGRLYGYTF. DNA of the CDR3: TGTGCCAGCAGCCCGGGACGCCTCTATGGCTACACCTTC.

CDR3 region: CASSYSKKLTVRGLGRDGYTF. The CDR3 DNA is TGTGCCAGCAGTTACTCGAAAAAACTGACGGTCAGGGGGCTCGGCAGGGACGGCTACACCTTC. This chain uses TRBV6-2 or TRBV6-3 with TRBJ1-2; 8 bases are a match to TRBD1. CDR3 length equals 21 residues. Germline V gene sequence: CDR1 MNHEY, CDR2 SVGEGT. After removal of 0 bases from V and 8 bases from J, the junction contained 26 bases not matched to a gene.

The chain combines TRBV29-1 with TRBJ1-1; the D is unclear. Germline-derived CDR1 and CDR2 are SQVTM and ANQGSEA. The CDR3 has 15 amino acids. V was shortened by 5 bases and J by 1 base, with 17 bases between the two germline ends. CDR3 bases: TGCAGCGTTTCTCCTCCGGCCATGGAGAACACTGAAGCTTTCTTT. Its protein product is CSVSPPAMENTEAFF.

A note on this clonotype: A much larger clone differs by one base, so this may be a read error. The V and J genes are TRBV28 and TRBJ1-5; D is perhaps TRBD1 (5 bases). Germline CDR1 MDHEN, CDR2 SYDVKM. Trimming took 7 bases from V and 5 from J, leaving 18 bases between them. The CDR3 spans 15 residues. DNA of the CDR3: TGTGCCAGCAACCTGCTCGGGGGGGGAGATCAGCCCCAGCATTTT. Translating gives CASNLLGGGDQPQHF.

This clonotype has a count of ten or more. The chain is built from TRBV7-2 and TRBJ2-7; no reliable D call. The V gene's germline CDR1 is SGHTA and CDR2 FQGNSA. Trimming cost V 4 bases and J 0 bases, with 10 bases left between them. This CDR3 is 14 amino acids long. The CDR3 coding sequence is TGTGCCAGCAGCTCCCGGGCCGACTCCTACGAGCAGTACTTC. This codes for CASSSRADSYEQYF.

With respect to this clonotype: This may arise from a read error, as a much more abundant clone is one base away. In this CDR3 the conserved last residue, phenylalanine or tryptophan, is missing, so a read error is likely. The V call is TRBV7-2, the J call TRBJ2-5; no clear D. V gave up 5 bases and J gave up 5 bases, with 27 bases separating them. CDR3 length equals 18 residues. The germline gives CDR1 SGHTA, CDR2 FQGNSA. CDR3 DNA sequence: TGTGCCAGCAGCAGAGAATTCCGGTTAGGCCCGACGGCGGAGACCCAGTACCTC. Translating it yields CASSREFRLGPTAETQYL.

This clonotype has at least ten counts. This chain joins TRBV20-1 and TRBJ2-5; possible D gene TRBD1, 6 bases. Germline CDR1 reads DFQATT; CDR2 reads SNEGSKA (reference sequence). The V end lost 3 bases, the J end lost 2 bases, and 19 bases lay between the germline ends. The CDR3 extends over 16 amino acids. The CDR3 here is CSASSGAASPQETQYF. In DNA form, the CDR3 reads TGCAGTGCTAGTTCAGGGGCCGCCTCTCCTCAAGAGACCCAGTACTTC.